This entry features one TCR beta chain sequence. This record comes from a study of blood T cell repertoires in COVID-19. The wider study: Italy, Spain and the United States were the sources of the convalescent and acute COVID-19 samples. The analysed material was cDNA or gDNA that came from T cells, B-cell-depleted T cells, or PBMCs.

Authors' methods: Quantification of nucleated cells was approximated via reference gene primer amplification. TCRdb keeps only in-frame clones here, not all; method: immunoSEQ multiplex PCR. That table is the source of V, J and clone size, and D and trimming were worked out from the DNA. The top ten clones hold over 6% of a sample with hundreds of thousands of clones, about 87% of them seen once. The TCR sequence derives from a woman aged 25 to 39 who had recovered from COVID-19. The sequencing sample was made of peripheral blood.

This chain's CDR3 is CATRNRGPEYHEQFF. CDR3 coding DNA: TGTGCCACCCGAAACAGGGGCCCGGAGTACCATGAGCAGTTCTTC. This chain joins TRBV3-1 (or the pseudogene TRBV3-2) and TRBJ2-1; 7 bases agree with TRBD1. CDR1 is LGHDT, CDR2 YNNKEL, per germline (reference sequence). With V trimmed by 10 bases and J by 8 bases, 17 bases remained unmatched. CDR3 length: 15 residues.